Listed below are T cell receptor beta chains from one sample, sequenced in a study of beta chain features in type 1 diabetes. Generated by immunoSEQ multiplex PCR, the TCRdb table keeps only in-frame clones and is missing some. The sample carries 450,000 to 600,000 clones, 25% to 35% recorded once. The sample was naive CD4+ T cells from blood. These TCRs come from a man between 18 and 35 years old in good health. Each CDR3 is given without its conserved first and last residue.

j_gene,v_gene,CDR3aa
TRBJ1-1,TRBV30,AWSPGHLGTEAF
TRBJ2-7,TRBV20-1,SAIVGVEQY
TRBJ2-3,TRBV5-1,ASSLAAGTDTQY
TRBJ1-5,TRBV30,AWSYARVNQPQH
TRBJ2-5,TRBV7-9,ASSGRQGQETQY
TRBJ2-7,TRBV30,AWSVQGSSYEQY
TRBJ2-3,TRBV11-1,ASRTGTSDTDTQY
TRBJ2-7,TRBV30,AWSLEVGGSEQY
TRBJ1-4,TRBV10-3,AIREGQGGPNEKLF
TRBJ2-7,TRBV30,AWSGTVDSYEQY
TRBJ2-7,TRBV7-2,ASSFDRDSYEQY
TRBJ1-5,TRBV30,AWSGQRSNQPQH
TRBJ2-1,TRBV9,ASSPGDYYNEQF
TRBJ1-1,TRBV15,ATSPAAQAEAF
TRBJ2-6,TRBV4-3,ASSQDEGPGANVLT
TRBJ2-5,TRBV7-2,ASSHSGMRETQY